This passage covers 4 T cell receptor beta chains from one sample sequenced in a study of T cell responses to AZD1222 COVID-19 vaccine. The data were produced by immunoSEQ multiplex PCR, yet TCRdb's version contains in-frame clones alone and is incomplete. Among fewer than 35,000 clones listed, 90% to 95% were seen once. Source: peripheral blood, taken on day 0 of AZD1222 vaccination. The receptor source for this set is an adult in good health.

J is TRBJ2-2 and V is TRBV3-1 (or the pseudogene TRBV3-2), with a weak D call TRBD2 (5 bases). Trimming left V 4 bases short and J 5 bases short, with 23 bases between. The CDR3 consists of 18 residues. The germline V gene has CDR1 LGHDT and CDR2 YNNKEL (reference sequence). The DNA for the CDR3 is TGTGCCAGCAGCCCCTGGCTCTTAATCGACCGAGGGACCGGGGAGCTGTTTTTT. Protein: CASSPWLLIDRGTGELFF.

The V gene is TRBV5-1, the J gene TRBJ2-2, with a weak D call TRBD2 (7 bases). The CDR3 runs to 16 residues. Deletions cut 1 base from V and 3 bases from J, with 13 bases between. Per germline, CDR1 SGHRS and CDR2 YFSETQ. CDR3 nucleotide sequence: TGCGCCAGCAGCTTGACAGCGGGGACATACACCGGGGAGCTGTTTTTT. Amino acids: CASSLTAGTYTGELFF.

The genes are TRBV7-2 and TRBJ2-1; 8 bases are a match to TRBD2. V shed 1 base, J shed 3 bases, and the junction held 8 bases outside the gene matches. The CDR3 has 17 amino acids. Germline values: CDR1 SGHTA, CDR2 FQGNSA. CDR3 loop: CASSLDLPSGHYNEQFF. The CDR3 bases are TGTGCCAGCAGCTTAGATCTGCCTAGCGGGCACTACAATGAGCAGTTCTTC.

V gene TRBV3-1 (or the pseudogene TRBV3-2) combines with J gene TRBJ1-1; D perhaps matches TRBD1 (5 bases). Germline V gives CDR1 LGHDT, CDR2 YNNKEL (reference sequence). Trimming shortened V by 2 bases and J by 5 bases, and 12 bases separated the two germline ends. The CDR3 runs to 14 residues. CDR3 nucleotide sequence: TGTGCCAGCAGCCAACGGAGGGGCCTTACTGAAGCTTTCTTT. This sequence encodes CASSQRRGLTEAFF.